A single sample is the source of the 24 T cell receptor beta chains below, sequenced in a study of T cell responses to AZD1222 COVID-19 vaccine. Produced via immunoSEQ multiplex PCR; TCRdb's table is partial and in-frame only. The repertoire holds 180,000 or so clones, with around 93% as singletons. The material was peripheral blood, obtained 28 days after the second AZD1222 dose. The receptors here all came from an adult who received the AZD1222 COVID-19 vaccine.

The J gene is TRBJ1-1, the V gene TRBV14; unclear D gene. V lost 4 bases and J 0 bases, leaving 18 bases between the germline ends. The CDR3 covers 17 residues. Germline V lookup: CDR1 SGHDN, CDR2 FVKESK. CDR3 bases: TGTGCCAGCAGCCCACAGCGACCCGGTCGGATGAACACTGAAGCTTTCTTT. Protein: CASSPQRPGRMNTEAFF.

The chain is built from TRBV19 and TRBJ2-1; D unclear. CDR1 and CDR2 (germline): LNHDA, SQIVND (reference sequence). Trimming left V 1 base short and J 4 bases short, with 8 bases between. The CDR3 extends over 14 amino acids. In DNA form, the CDR3 reads TGTGCCAGTAGTATAGGGACGGAGTACAATGAGCAGTTCTTC. Translating it yields CASSIGTEYNEQFF.

V gene TRBV28 combines with J gene TRBJ1-5; D gene unclear. Trimming stripped 5 bases from V and 0 bases from J, with 11 bases between. Germline loops: CDR1 MDHEN, CDR2 SYDVKM. This CDR3 region has 15 residues. CDR3 nucleotides: TGTGCCAGCAGTGCGGGGTCCTATAGCAATCAGCCCCAGCATTTT. Amino acids: CASSAGSYSNQPQHF.

CDR3 nucleotide sequence: TGTGCCAGCAGCTCAGAATTCTCACCCCTCCACTTT. Its protein product is CASSSEFSPLHF. The V and J genes are TRBV7-9 and TRBJ1-6, with no clear D. CDR3 length equals 12 residues. Germline lookup yields CDR1 SEHNR and CDR2 FQNEAQ (reference sequence). The V end lost 4 bases, the J end lost 10 bases, and 8 bases lay between the germline ends. The variable domain in full, completed from reference TRBV7-9 and TRBJ1-6, reads DTGVSQNPRHKITKRGQNVTFRCDPISEHNRLYWYRQTLGQGPEFLTYFQNEAQLEKSRLLSDRFSAERPKGSFSTLEIQRTEQGDSAMYLCASSSEFSPLHFGNGTRLTVT.

The chain uses TRBV11-2 and TRBJ1-1, with D perhaps matching TRBD1 (6 bases). V was trimmed by 4 bases and J by 1 base, leaving 13 bases between them. CDR1 SGHAT and CDR2 FQNNGV come from the germline V gene. CDR3 length: 15 amino acids. The CDR3 nucleotides read TGTGCCAGCAGCTCGAGGGGGGGCGCGAACACTGAAGCTTTCTTT. Residues: CASSSRGGANTEAFF. The variable domain in full, completed from reference TRBV11-2 and TRBJ1-1, reads EAGVAQSPRYKIIEKRQSVAFWCNPISGHATLYWYQQILGQGPKLLIQFQNNGVVDDSQLPKDRFSAERLKGVDSTLKIQPAKLEDSAVYLCASSSRGGANTEAFFGQGTRLTVV.

V is TRBV6-1 and J is TRBJ2-7, with a possible D match to TRBD2 (6 bases). The CDR3 has 12 amino acids. CDR1 is MNHNS and CDR2 is SASEGT in the germline V gene. Trimming left V 2 bases short and J 7 bases short, with 9 bases between. DNA for the CDR3: TGTGCCAGCAGTGAACCTCGGGGGGAGCAGTACTTC. Encoded protein: CASSEPRGEQYF.

This sequence joins TRBV2 and TRBJ1-1; D uncertain. Trimming pared 6 bases from V and 3 bases from J, leaving 14 bases between. The CDR3 is made up of 14 amino acids. Per the germline V gene, CDR1 is SNHLY and CDR2 is FYNNEI. CDR3: CASRWSGPHTEAFF. In nucleotides, the CDR3 is TGTGCCAGCAGGTGGTCTGGGCCCCACACTGAAGCTTTCTTT. Using reference TRBV2 and TRBJ1-1 for the parts outside the CDR3, the full variable domain is EPEVTQTPSHQVTQMGQEVILRCVPISNHLYFYWYRQILGQKVEFLVSFYNNEISEKSEIFDDQFSVERPDGSNFTLKIRSTKLEDSAMYFCASRWSGPHTEAFFGQGTRLTVV.

The V gene is TRBV5-1, the J gene TRBJ1-6, with unresolved D. The CDR3 has 14 residues. The V gene lost 4 bases and the J gene lost 5 bases, with 10 bases spanning the gap. Germline V CDR1 and CDR2: SGHRS, YFSETQ. The CDR3 DNA sequence: TGCGCCAGCAGCCCGGACCCCAATAATTCACCCCTCCACTTT. It specifies CASSPDPNNSPLHF.

The rearrangement joins TRBV3-1 (or the pseudogene TRBV3-2) to TRBJ2-3; no firm D call. Trimming shortened V by 1 base and J by 4 bases, and 3 bases separated the two germline ends. Germline V gene sequence: CDR1 LGHDT, CDR2 YNNKEL (reference sequence). CDR3 length equals 12 residues. The CDR3 DNA is TGTGCCAGCAGCCAAGCGGCAGATACGCAGTATTTT. Its translation is CASSQAADTQYF.

V is TRBV6-6 and J is TRBJ1-4, with TRBD1 matching over 7 bases. The CDR3 spans 14 residues. The V segment lost 6 bases and the J segment 2 bases; nucleotides outside the gene matches: 3. The germline V gene has CDR1 MNHNY and CDR2 SVGAGI (reference sequence). The CDR3 protein is CASRQDRTNEKLFF. The CDR3 nucleotides read TGTGCCAGCAGACAGGACAGGACTAATGAAAAACTGTTTTTT.

The chain links TRBV3-1 (or the pseudogene TRBV3-2) to TRBJ1-2, with TRBD1 as a possible D gene (6 bases). In germline, CDR1 is LGHDT, CDR2 YNNKEL (reference sequence). This CDR3 comprises 15 residues. V lost 3 bases and J lost 0, with 11 bases in between. Written as DNA, the CDR3 is TGTGCCAGCAGCCATGGACAGACCTCTAACTATGGCTACACCTTC. It encodes CASSHGQTSNYGYTF.

The J gene is TRBJ1-4, the V gene TRBV7-9, with TRBD1 as a possible D gene (5 bases). This CDR3 has 15 amino acids. V dropped 6 bases and J dropped 7 bases, with 18 bases sitting between them. Germline CDR1 is SEHNR and CDR2 is FQNEAQ (reference sequence). DNA of the CDR3: TGTGCCAGCAGGGGCAGCGGGGCCGGGCCTGAAAAACTGTTTTTT. Translation: CASRGSGAGPEKLFF. The entire variable domain, with the rest obtained from reference TRBV7-9 and TRBJ1-4, is as follows: DTGVSQNPRHKITKRGQNVTFRCDPISEHNRLYWYRQTLGQGPEFLTYFQNEAQLEKSRLLSDRFSAERPKGSFSTLEIQRTEQGDSAMYLCASRGSGAGPEKLFFGSGTQLSVL.

CDR3 nucleotides: TGCGCCAGCAGCTCTGATCGGGGAACAGAGACCCAGTACTTC. This gives the protein CASSSDRGTETQYF. The genes are TRBV5-1 and TRBJ2-5, with D perhaps TRBD2 (5 bases). V was clipped by 3 bases and J by 4 bases, with 13 bases between them. This CDR3 contains 14 residues. Germline V CDR1 and CDR2: SGHRS, YFSETQ.

The chain couples TRBV29-1 to TRBJ2-1; 7 nucleotides line up with TRBD2. There are 12 residues in the CDR3. Per the germline V gene, CDR1 is SQVTM and CDR2 is ANQGSEA. V was clipped by 1 base and J by 7 bases; unmatched bases: 1. The CDR3 DNA is TGCAGCGTTGAAGGGACTAGAAATGAGCAGTTCTTC. Amino acids: CSVEGTRNEQFF.

This chain links TRBV7-9 with TRBJ1-1; D might be TRBD1 (6 bases). This CDR3 is built from 16 residues. CDR1 is SEHNR and CDR2 is FQNEAQ in the germline V gene (reference sequence). V was cut by 5 bases and J by 5 bases, with 21 bases left in between. The CDR3 DNA follows: TGTGCCAGCAGCCCTTACCCCCAGGGGCGAGGAACTGAAGCTTTCTTT. The encoded protein is CASSPYPQGRGTEAFF.

The chain combines TRBV13 with TRBJ2-5; D might be TRBD1 (6 bases). CDR1 is PRHDT and CDR2 is FYEKMQ in the germline V gene (reference sequence). This CDR3 is built from 14 residues. Between the trimmed V and J ends, which lost 5 bases and 6 bases, there was a span of 16 bases. The CDR3 coding sequence is TGTGCCAGCAGCGCGGCAGGGGACCTAAAGACCCAGTACTTC. Its protein is CASSAAGDLKTQYF. Full variable domain (remainder filled in from reference TRBV13 and TRBJ2-5): AAGVIQSPRHLIKEKRETATLKCYPIPRHDTVYWYQQGPGQDPQFLISFYEKMQSDKGSIPDRFSAQQFSDYHSELNMSSLELGDSALYFCASSAAGDLKTQYFGPGTRLLVL.

The J gene is TRBJ2-5, the V gene TRBV12-3 or TRBV12-4; TRBD1 matches 7 bases. V shed 7 bases, J shed 7 bases, and the junction held 9 bases outside the gene matches. This CDR3 has 13 residues. The CDR3 loop reads CASTTGQQPTQYF. As DNA, the CDR3 is TGTGCCAGCACTACGGGACAGCAACCGACCCAGTACTTC.

The J gene is TRBJ1-2, the V gene TRBV6-6; D call uncertain. V was cut by 8 bases and J by 3 bases, with 16 bases left in between. The CDR3 spans 14 residues. Germline CDR1 MNHNY, CDR2 SVGAGI (reference sequence). CDR3 in DNA: TGTGCCAGCGCCAGTGACCTGCTTGACTATGGCTACACCTTC. It specifies CASASDLLDYGYTF.

With regard to this clone: Other DNA sequences in the same sample also yield this CDR3. The CDR3 reads CASSPGDRGYEQYF. CDR3 DNA: TGTGCCAGCTCCCCAGGCGACCGGGGGTACGAGCAGTACTTC. The V gene is TRBV18, the J gene TRBJ2-7; D is perhaps TRBD2 (6 bases). The germline CDR1 and CDR2 sequences are KGHSH and LQKENI. Between the trimmed V and J ends, which lost 6 bases and 4 bases, there was a span of 16 bases. The CDR3 extends over 14 amino acids.

V gene TRBV5-1 combines with J gene TRBJ1-6; D is undetermined. The germline V gene encodes CDR1 SGHRS and CDR2 YFSETQ. Trimming took 0 bases from V and 3 from J, leaving 16 bases between them. This CDR3 contains 18 residues. CDR3 amino acids: CASSLVTGQTFYNSPLHF. CDR3 nucleotides: TGCGCCAGCAGCTTGGTAACCGGGCAGACCTTCTATAATTCACCCCTCCACTTT. Variable domain in full (rest from reference TRBV5-1 and TRBJ1-6): KAGVTQTPRYLIKTRGQQVTLSCSPISGHRSVSWYQQTPGQGLQFLFEYFSETQRNKGNFPGRFSGRQFSNSRSEMNVSTLELGDSALYLCASSLVTGQTFYNSPLHFGNGTRLTVT.

The chain is built from TRBV30 and TRBJ2-2, with D hard to call. The CDR3 spans 13 residues. CDR1 and CDR2 from the germline V gene are GTSNPN and SVGIG (reference sequence). Trimming took off 3 bases at V and 7 bases at J, with 12 bases between the two ends. CDR3 DNA sequence: TGTGCCTGGAGCCACGGAACCATCGGGGAGCTGTTTTTT. It is translated as CAWSHGTIGELFF.

The V and J genes are TRBV29-1 and TRBJ2-1; D perhaps matches TRBD2 (5 bases). The germline V and J ends were trimmed by 4 bases and 10 bases, with 17 bases remaining between them. The CDR3 covers 13 residues. The germline CDR1 and CDR2 sequences are SQVTM and ANQGSEA. CDR3 DNA: TGCAGCGTTGCCAAAGACTATCCGGGAGAGCAGTTCTTC. Its translation is CSVAKDYPGEQFF.

The rearrangement joins TRBV5-1 to TRBJ2-3, with no clear D. This CDR3 is 12 amino acids long. V shed 0 bases and J shed 5 bases, with 4 bases lying between them. Germline assignment: CDR1 SGHRS and CDR2 YFSETQ. CDR3 residues: CASSLVGDTQYF. In DNA form, the CDR3 reads TGCGCCAGCAGCTTGGTGGGAGATACGCAGTATTTT.

V and J are TRBV29-1 and TRBJ2-5; D remains ambiguous. This CDR3 has 12 amino acids. Trimming cost V 5 bases and J 5 bases, with 12 bases left between them. Germline CDR1 and CDR2: SQVTM and ANQGSEA. In DNA form, the CDR3 reads TGCAGCGTTTTGGCAGCTCTGGAGACCCAGTACTTC. Protein sequence: CSVLAALETQYF.